The clone carrying this T cell receptor (beta chain) showed up many times. Its target is unknown. This entry belongs to a study of identical twins. Study-wide points: Memory repertoires showed no such pattern, whereas abundant cord blood beta clonotypes carried fewer insertions. Cross-sectional statistical analysis was relied on for the conclusions, without the same donors being followed.

TCRdb passed the 5' RACE reads through MiXCR, listing each CDR3 protein once. The sample lists approximately 230,000 distinct CDR3 sequences, over 11% occurring once. The TCR originated in a woman younger than 30 in good health. The sequencing sample was made of memory (CD45RO+) T cells sorted from blood.

The CDR3 region is CASSLDADTQYF. Here the CDR3 DNA reads TGCGCCAGCAGCTTGGATGCAGATACGCAGTATTTT. The V call is TRBV5-1, the J call TRBJ2-3; D is uncertain. The CDR3 spans 12 residues. Germline V gene sequence: CDR1 SGHRS, CDR2 YFSETQ. Deletions cut 0 bases from V and 4 bases from J, with 3 bases between.